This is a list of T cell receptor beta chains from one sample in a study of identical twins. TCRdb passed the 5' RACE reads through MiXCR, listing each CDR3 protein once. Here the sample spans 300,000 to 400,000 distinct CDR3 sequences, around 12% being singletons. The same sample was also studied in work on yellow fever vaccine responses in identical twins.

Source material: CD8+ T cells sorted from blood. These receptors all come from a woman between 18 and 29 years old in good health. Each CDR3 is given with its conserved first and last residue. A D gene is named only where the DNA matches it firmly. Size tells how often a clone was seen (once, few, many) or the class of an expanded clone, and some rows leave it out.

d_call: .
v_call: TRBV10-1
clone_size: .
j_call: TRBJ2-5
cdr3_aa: CASSDDRVHETQYF
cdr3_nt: TGCGCCAGCAGTGACGACAGAGTTCATGAGACCCAGTACTTC

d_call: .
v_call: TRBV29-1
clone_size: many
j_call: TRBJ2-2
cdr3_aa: CSVGKNTGELFF
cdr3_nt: TGCAGCGTCGGTAAGAACACCGGGGAGCTGTTTTTT

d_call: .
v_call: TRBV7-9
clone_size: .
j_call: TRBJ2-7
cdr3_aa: CASSSTDSSYEQYF
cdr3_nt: TGTGCCAGCAGCTCGACCGACAGCTCCTACGAGCAGTACTTC

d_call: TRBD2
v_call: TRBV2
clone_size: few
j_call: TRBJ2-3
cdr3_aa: CASSHSGSSTDTQYF
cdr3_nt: TGTGCCAGCAGTCACAGCGGGAGCAGCACAGATACGCAGTATTTT

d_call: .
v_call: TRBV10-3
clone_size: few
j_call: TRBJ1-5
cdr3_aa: CAISEDRGGQPQHF
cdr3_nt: TGTGCCATCAGTGAGGACCGGGGTGGACAGCCCCAGCATTTT

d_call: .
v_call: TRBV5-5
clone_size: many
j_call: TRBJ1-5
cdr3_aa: CASSREQGRQPQHF
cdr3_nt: TGTGCCAGCAGCCGAGAGCAGGGGCGTCAGCCCCAGCATTTT

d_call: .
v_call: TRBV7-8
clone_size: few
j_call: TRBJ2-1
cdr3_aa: CASSLQYRGNEQFF
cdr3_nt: TGTGCCAGCAGCTTACAGTATAGGGGGAATGAGCAGTTCTTC

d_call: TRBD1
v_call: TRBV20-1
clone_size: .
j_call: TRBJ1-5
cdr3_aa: CSAKPLDRESNQPQHF
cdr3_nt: TGCAGTGCTAAACCCTTGGACAGGGAGAGCAATCAGCCCCAGCATTTT

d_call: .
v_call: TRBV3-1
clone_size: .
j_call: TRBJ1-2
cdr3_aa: CASSQEWDARDGYTF
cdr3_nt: TGTGCCAGCAGCCAAGAATGGGACGCCAGGGATGGCTACACCTTC

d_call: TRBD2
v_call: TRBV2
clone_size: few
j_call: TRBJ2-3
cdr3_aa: CASSPWPIAGGTDTQYF
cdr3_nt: TGTGCCAGCAGTCCCTGGCCAATAGCGGGAGGCACAGATACGCAGTATTTT

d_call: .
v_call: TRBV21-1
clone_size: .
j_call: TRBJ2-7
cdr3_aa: CASNVARASELYGQYF
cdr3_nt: TGTGCCAGCAACGTGGCCCGGGCTAGTGAGCTGTATGGCCAGTACTTC

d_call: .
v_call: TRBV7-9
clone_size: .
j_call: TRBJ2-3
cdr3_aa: CASIGSGRSTDTQYF
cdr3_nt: TGTGCCAGCATCGGTTCGGGGCGGAGCACAGATACGCAGTATTTT

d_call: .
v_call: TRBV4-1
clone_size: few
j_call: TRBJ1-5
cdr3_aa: CASSQSLNPWNQPQHF
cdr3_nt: TGCGCCAGCAGCCAATCACTGAACCCTTGGAATCAGCCCCAGCATTTT

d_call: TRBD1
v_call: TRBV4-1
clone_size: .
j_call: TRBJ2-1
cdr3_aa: CASSRVWPPGQGPNEQFF
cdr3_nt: TGCGCCAGCAGCCGTGTCTGGCCTCCGGGACAGGGCCCCAATGAGCAGTTCTTC

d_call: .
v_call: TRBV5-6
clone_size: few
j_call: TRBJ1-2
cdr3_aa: CASSLVSWSEDSYFGYTF
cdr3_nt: TGTGCCAGCAGCTTGGTTTCTTGGTCGGAGGACAGCTATTTTGGCTACACCTTC

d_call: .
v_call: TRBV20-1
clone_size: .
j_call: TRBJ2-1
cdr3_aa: CSARPVLEGVYNEQFF
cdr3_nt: TGCAGTGCTAGGCCGGTACTAGAGGGGGTTTACAATGAGCAGTTCTTC

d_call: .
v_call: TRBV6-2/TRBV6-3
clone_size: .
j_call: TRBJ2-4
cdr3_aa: CASGNQGLANNIQYF
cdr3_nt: TGTGCCAGCGGAAACCAGGGGCTAGCCAATAACATTCAGTACTTC

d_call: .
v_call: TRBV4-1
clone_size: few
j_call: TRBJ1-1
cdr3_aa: CASSQDLNGVNTEAFF
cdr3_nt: TGCGCCAGCAGCCAAGATCTAAACGGGGTGAACACTGAAGCTTTCTTT

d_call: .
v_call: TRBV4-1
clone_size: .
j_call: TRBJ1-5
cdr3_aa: CASSQGRDNSNQPQHF
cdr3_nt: TGCGCCAGCAGCCAAGGAAGGGACAACAGCAATCAGCCCCAGCATTTT